This section outlines one T cell receptor (beta chain) sequence together with its context. Its matching antigen is unknown. This entry belongs to a study of cytomegalovirus exposure and HLA in healthy donors. With 60 Vbeta and 13 Jbeta primers, the PCR was carried out. The data were produced by immunoSEQ multiplex PCR, yet TCRdb's version contains in-frame clones alone and is incomplete. The specimen's table records some 200,000 clones. The CDR3 sequence is 12 residues long. The germline V gene has CDR1 SGHDT and CDR2 YYEEEE. The V and J ends lost 3 bases and 7 bases respectively, with 11 bases between them. Study findings and constraints: Within a later analysis, the majority of CMV-associated TCR beta chains appeared HLA-restricted.

Sequenced sample: PBMCs. The chain employs TRBV5-6 and TRBJ2-7, with TRBD2 as a possible D gene (5 bases). This TCR came from a girl aged 2 to 10 in good health and CMV-seropositive. The chain's CDR3 is CASSYRTGEQYF. CDR3 nucleotides: TGTGCCAGCAGCTACCGGACGGGGGAGCAGTACTTC.